This TCR beta chain was identified during a study of blood T cell repertoires in COVID-19. Study as a whole: COVID-19 samples collected from the United States, Italy and Spain covered acute and convalescent phases. From T cells, B-cell-depleted T cells, or PBMCs came the material, which was cDNA or gDNA.

Original processing methods: Nucleated cell counts were estimated from reference gene primer amplification. Measured with immunoSEQ multiplex PCR; TCRdb has only the in-frame clones, and not every one. That table gives V, J and clone size, and the DNA gave D and trimming. The profile shows around 160,000 clones, approximately 87% of them singletons. The receptor comes from a man older than 75 with acute or convalescent COVID-19. Sequencing used peripheral blood.

The CDR3 sequence: CASSLETEAFF. As DNA, the CDR3 is TGTGCCAGCTCACTAGAGACTGAAGCTTTCTTT. This chain links TRBV18 with TRBJ1-1; no firm D call. This CDR3 contains 11 residues. The V end was cut by 4 bases, the J end by 5 bases, with 5 bases between. Per the germline V gene, CDR1 is KGHSH and CDR2 is LQKENI.